These 18 T cell receptor beta chains originate from one sample sequenced in a study of T cell responses to AZD1222 COVID-19 vaccine. Clones were sequenced by immunoSEQ multiplex PCR, and TCRdb holds only the in-frame ones, with some missing. The sample holds about 110,000 clones, about nine tenths seen once. The material was peripheral blood, obtained 28 days after the second AZD1222 dose. The receptors here all came from an adult who received the AZD1222 COVID-19 vaccine.

V and J are TRBV3-1 (or the pseudogene TRBV3-2) and TRBJ2-3; the D is unclear. The CDR3 has 18 amino acids. The ends were cut back, 0 bases at V and 2 bases at J, with 18 bases in the middle. Germline-derived CDR1 and CDR2 are LGHDT and YNNKEL (reference sequence). CDR3 loop: CASSQEAPRRMFTDTQYF. CDR3 in DNA: TGTGCCAGCAGCCAAGAAGCCCCGCGAAGGATGTTCACAGATACGCAGTATTTT.

This chain links TRBV27 with TRBJ1-2; possibly TRBD1 for D (6 bases). CDR1 is MNHEY, CDR2 SMNVEV, per germline (reference sequence). V lost 2 bases and J lost 8, with 18 bases in between. This CDR3 spans 15 amino acids. Here the CDR3 reads CASSLTLTGSGGYTF. CDR3 in DNA: TGTGCCAGCAGTTTAACCCTCACAGGGTCCGGCGGCTACACCTTC.

V gene TRBV24-1 combines with J gene TRBJ2-1, with TRBD1 matching 7 bases. This CDR3 spans 16 amino acids. The J segment lost 2 bases and the V segment lost 9 bases, leaving 12 bases of the junction unmatched. Per germline, CDR1 KGHDR and CDR2 SFDVKD. CDR3 in amino acids: CATSDTGDMAYNEQFF. The DNA of the CDR3 is TGTGCCACCTCCGACACAGGGGACATGGCCTACAATGAGCAGTTCTTC.

The chain is built from TRBV3-1 (or the pseudogene TRBV3-2) and TRBJ2-5, with D unresolved. Per germline, CDR1 LGHDT and CDR2 YNNKEL (reference sequence). This CDR3 region has 13 residues. V gave up 4 bases and J gave up 5 bases, with 11 bases separating them. CDR3 sequence reads: CASSPTVSETQYF. CDR3 nucleotides: TGTGCCAGCAGCCCCACAGTGTCGGAGACCCAGTACTTC.

Details on this clone: Other nucleotide sequences in the sample specify the same CDR3. The chain has TRBV7-9 and TRBJ2-7; D ambiguous. The CDR3 extends over 11 amino acids. The germline CDR1 and CDR2 sequences are SEHNR and FQNEAQ (reference sequence). With 4 bases removed from V and 2 bases from J, the gap between germline ends came to 3 bases. The chain's CDR3 is CASSSAYEQYF. The CDR3 DNA reads as TGTGCCAGCAGCTCGGCCTACGAGCAGTACTTC.

The chain is built from TRBV5-6 and TRBJ2-2; TRBD1 matches 8 bases. The CDR3 has 15 residues. V gave up 3 bases and J gave up 5 bases; unmatched junction bases: 6. From germline, CDR1 is SGHDT and CDR2 YYEEEE. The CDR3 loop reads CASSSQGAGTGELFF. In DNA, the CDR3 is TGTGCCAGCAGCTCTCAGGGGGCTGGGACCGGGGAGCTGTTTTTT.

The genes are TRBV5-1 and TRBJ1-2, with 7 bases fitting TRBD1. The CDR3 has 15 residues. Losses at the gene ends were 2 bases for V and 2 bases for J; bases not matched to a gene: 6. Germline CDR1 is SGHRS and CDR2 is YFSETQ. DNA of the CDR3: TGCGCCAGCAGCTTAATTTCGACAGGGAACTATGGCTACACCTTC. The encoded protein is CASSLISTGNYGYTF.

This chain links TRBV2 with TRBJ2-5, with D tentatively TRBD1 (5 bases). There are 15 residues in the CDR3. The V gene's germline CDR1 is SNHLY and CDR2 FYNNEI. Trimming removed 7 bases from V and 7 bases from J, with 22 bases in between. CDR3 sequence reads: CASNSWGPGGGTQYF. The CDR3 DNA reads TGTGCCAGCAACTCCTGGGGCCCTGGCGGCGGGACCCAGTACTTC.

The gene calls are TRBV2 and TRBJ2-7, with D perhaps TRBD1 or TRBD2 (5 bases each). The length of the CDR3 is 12 residues. V dropped 7 bases and J dropped 3 bases, with 10 bases sitting between them. Per the germline V gene, CDR1 is SNHLY and CDR2 is FYNNEI. The CDR3 region has the DNA TGTGCCAGCATGGGGGAAAACTACGAGCAGTACTTC. This gives the protein CASMGENYEQYF.

This clone was seen once. J is TRBJ1-5 and V is TRBV30; 8 positions match TRBD1. This CDR3 is 13 amino acids long. Trimming removed 8 bases from V and 6 bases from J; junction bases left unmatched: 9. Germline V gives CDR1 GTSNPN, CDR2 SVGIG (reference sequence). CDR3 nucleotides: TGTGCCCTTACGACAGGGGTGGCTCAGCCCCAGCATTTT. Amino acids: CALTTGVAQPQHF.

The V and J genes are TRBV5-5 and TRBJ2-1, with 10 bases aligning to TRBD1. Per the germline V gene, CDR1 is SGHKS and CDR2 is YYEKEE (reference sequence). The J segment lost 6 bases and the V segment lost 0 bases, leaving 3 bases of the junction unmatched. The CDR3 spans 15 residues. This CDR3 reads CASSLAGTGVNEQFF. Here the CDR3 DNA reads TGTGCCAGCAGCTTGGCCGGGACAGGGGTCAATGAGCAGTTCTTC. Variable domain in full (rest from reference TRBV5-5 and TRBJ2-1): DAGVTQSPTHLIKTRGQQVTLRCSPISGHKSVSWYQQVLGQGPQFIFQYYEKEERGRGNFPDRFSARQFPNYSSELNVNALLLGDSALYLCASSLAGTGVNEQFFGPGTRLTVL.

This chain uses TRBV5-1 with TRBJ1-4; 7 bases line up with TRBD1. Trimming at V came to 1 base and at J to 7 bases, leaving 4 bases not matched to a gene. The CDR3 sequence is 14 residues long. CDR1 is SGHRS, CDR2 YFSETQ, per germline. Here the CDR3 DNA reads TGCGCCAGCAGCTTGCAGACAGGGAGTGAAAAACTGTTTTTT. This encodes CASSLQTGSEKLFF.

This chain uses TRBV27 with TRBJ2-2; D unresolved. CDR1 MNHEY and CDR2 SMNVEV come from the germline V gene (reference sequence). The CDR3 is 16 residues long. V lost 4 bases, J lost 3 bases, and 15 bases lay in between. In DNA form, the CDR3 reads TGTGCCAGCAGTTCACTCGGGCAGGCTGACACCGGGGAGCTGTTTTTT. Its protein is CASSSLGQADTGELFF.

This clone has just a few counts. The gene calls are TRBV9 and TRBJ1-6, with TRBD1 matching over 7 bases. This CDR3 spans 15 amino acids. V dropped 0 bases and J dropped 8; count of bases not matched to a gene: 5. Germline CDR1 and CDR2: SGDLS and YYNGEE. The CDR3 DNA reads as TGTGCCAGCAGCGTAGAGACAGGGCGGGATTCACCCCTCCACTTT. As protein: CASSVETGRDSPLHF.

The chain has TRBV19 and TRBJ1-2; the D gene is possibly TRBD1 (5 bases). The ends were cut back, 7 bases at V and 8 bases at J, with 11 bases in the middle. In germline, CDR1 is LNHDA, CDR2 SQIVND (reference sequence). The CDR3 has 11 residues. The DNA for the CDR3 is TGTGCCAGTAAGAGGGGTTTCGGCTACACCTTC. This translates into CASKRGFGYTF.

The chain has TRBV4-1 and TRBJ1-5; D is ambiguous. CDR3 size: 16 residues. CDR1 is MGHRA, CDR2 YSYEKL, per germline. V was clipped by 3 bases and J by 3 bases, with 15 bases between them. The CDR3 spells CASSQPGAPPNQPQHF. Written as DNA, the CDR3 is TGCGCCAGCAGCCAGCCGGGAGCCCCCCCCAATCAGCCCCAGCATTTT.

This chain uses TRBV20-1 with TRBJ2-3, with unresolved D. V shed 5 bases and J shed 6 bases, with 9 bases lying between them. CDR3 length equals 11 residues. Germline V gene lookup returns CDR1 DFQATT and CDR2 SNEGSKA (reference sequence). CDR3 nucleotides: TGCAGTGCTTGGGTGATCGATACGCAGTATTTT. Its translation: CSAWVIDTQYF.

V gene TRBV7-2 combines with J gene TRBJ2-5, with D unclear. V lost 1 base and J lost 3, with 6 bases in between. The CDR3 has 13 amino acids. CDR1 SGHTA and CDR2 FQGNSA come from the germline V gene. For the CDR3, the DNA is TGTGCCAGCAGCTTAGGGGCAAAAGAGACCCAGTACTTC. This translates into CASSLGAKETQYF.